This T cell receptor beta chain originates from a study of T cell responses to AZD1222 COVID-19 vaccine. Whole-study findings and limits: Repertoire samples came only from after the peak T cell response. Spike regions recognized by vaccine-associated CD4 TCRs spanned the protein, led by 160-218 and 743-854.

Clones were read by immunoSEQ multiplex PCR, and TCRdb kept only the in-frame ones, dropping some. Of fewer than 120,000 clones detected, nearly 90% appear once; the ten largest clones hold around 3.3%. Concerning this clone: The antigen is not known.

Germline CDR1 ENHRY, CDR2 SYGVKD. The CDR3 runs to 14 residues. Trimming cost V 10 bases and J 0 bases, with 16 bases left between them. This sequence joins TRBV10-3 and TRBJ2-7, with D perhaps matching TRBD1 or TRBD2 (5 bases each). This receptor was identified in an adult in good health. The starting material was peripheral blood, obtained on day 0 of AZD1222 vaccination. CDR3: CASTEDISSYEQYF. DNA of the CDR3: TGTGCCAGCACGGAGGACATAAGCTCCTACGAGCAGTACTTC.